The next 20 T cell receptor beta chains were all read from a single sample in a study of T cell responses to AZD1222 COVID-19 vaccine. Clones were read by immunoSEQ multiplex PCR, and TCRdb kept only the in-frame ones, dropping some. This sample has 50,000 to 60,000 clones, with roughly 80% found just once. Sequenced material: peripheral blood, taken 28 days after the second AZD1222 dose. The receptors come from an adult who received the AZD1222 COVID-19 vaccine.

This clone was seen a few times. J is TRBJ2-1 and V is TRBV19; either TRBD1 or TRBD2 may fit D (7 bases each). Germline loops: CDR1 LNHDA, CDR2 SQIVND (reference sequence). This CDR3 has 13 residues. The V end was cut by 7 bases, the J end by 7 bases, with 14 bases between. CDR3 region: CASKPRGGNEQFF. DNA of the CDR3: TGTGCCAGTAAGCCCAGGGGGGGGAATGAGCAGTTCTTC.

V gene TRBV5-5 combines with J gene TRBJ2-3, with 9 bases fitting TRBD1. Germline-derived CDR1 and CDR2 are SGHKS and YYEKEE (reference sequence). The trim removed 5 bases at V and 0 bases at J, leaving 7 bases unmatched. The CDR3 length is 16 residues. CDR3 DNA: TGTGCCAGCAGGTCCGGACAGGGGTCTAGCACAGATACGCAGTATTTT. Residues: CASRSGQGSSTDTQYF.

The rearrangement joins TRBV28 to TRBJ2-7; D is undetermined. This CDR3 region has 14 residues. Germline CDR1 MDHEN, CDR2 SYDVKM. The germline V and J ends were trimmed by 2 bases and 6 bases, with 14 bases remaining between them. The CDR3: CASSLGSALGEQYF. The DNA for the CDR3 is TGTGCCAGCAGTTTAGGGTCCGCCTTGGGCGAGCAGTACTTC.

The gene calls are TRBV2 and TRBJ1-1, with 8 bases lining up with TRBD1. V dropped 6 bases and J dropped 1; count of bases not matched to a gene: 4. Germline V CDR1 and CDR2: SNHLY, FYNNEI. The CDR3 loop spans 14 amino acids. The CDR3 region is CASRGTGENTEAFF. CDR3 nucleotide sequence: TGTGCCAGCAGGGGGACAGGTGAGAACACTGAAGCTTTCTTT.

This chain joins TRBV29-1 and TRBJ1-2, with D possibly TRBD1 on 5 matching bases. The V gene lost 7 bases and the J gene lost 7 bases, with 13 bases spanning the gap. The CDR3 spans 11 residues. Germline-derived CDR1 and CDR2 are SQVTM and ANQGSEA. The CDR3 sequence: CSAASGGGYTF. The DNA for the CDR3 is TGCAGCGCCGCGTCCGGGGGTGGCTACACCTTC.

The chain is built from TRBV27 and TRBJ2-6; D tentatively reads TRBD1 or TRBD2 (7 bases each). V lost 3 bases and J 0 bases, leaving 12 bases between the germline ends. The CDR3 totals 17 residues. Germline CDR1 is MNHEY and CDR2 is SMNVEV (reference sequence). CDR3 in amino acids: CASSFQGDYSGANVLTF. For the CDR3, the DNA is TGTGCCAGCAGTTTCCAGGGGGACTACTCTGGGGCCAACGTCCTGACTTTC.

This CDR3 reads CAWAPGQGANTIYF. CDR3 in DNA: TGTGCCTGGGCCCCCGGGCAGGGTGCAAACACCATATATTTT. The chain recombines TRBV30 with TRBJ1-3, with D maybe TRBD1 (5 bases). Germline V gene data show CDR1 as GTSNPN and CDR2 as SVGIG (reference sequence). The CDR3 runs 14 residues. Trimming shortened V by 5 bases and J by 6 bases, and 17 bases separated the two germline ends.

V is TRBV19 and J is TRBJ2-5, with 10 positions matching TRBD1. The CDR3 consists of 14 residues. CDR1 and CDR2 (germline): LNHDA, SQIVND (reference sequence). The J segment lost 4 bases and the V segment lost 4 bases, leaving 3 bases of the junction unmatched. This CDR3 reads CASSRQGAGETQYF. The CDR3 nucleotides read TGTGCCAGTAGTAGACAGGGGGCGGGAGAGACCCAGTACTTC.

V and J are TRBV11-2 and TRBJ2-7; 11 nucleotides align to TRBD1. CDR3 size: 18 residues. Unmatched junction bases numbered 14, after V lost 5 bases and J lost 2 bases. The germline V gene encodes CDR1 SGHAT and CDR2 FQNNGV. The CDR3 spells CASSRSRDRGGIPYEQYF. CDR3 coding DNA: TGTGCCAGCAGCCGGTCCCGGGACAGGGGGGGGATTCCCTACGAGCAGTACTTC.

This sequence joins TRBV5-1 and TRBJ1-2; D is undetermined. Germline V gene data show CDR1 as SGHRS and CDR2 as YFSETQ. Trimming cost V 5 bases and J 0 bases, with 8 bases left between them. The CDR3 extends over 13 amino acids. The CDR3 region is CASRIEANYGYTF. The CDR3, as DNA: TGCGCCAGCAGGATAGAAGCTAACTATGGCTACACCTTC.

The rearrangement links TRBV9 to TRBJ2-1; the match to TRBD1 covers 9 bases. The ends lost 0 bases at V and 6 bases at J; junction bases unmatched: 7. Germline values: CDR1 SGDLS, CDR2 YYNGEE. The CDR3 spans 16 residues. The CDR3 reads CASSVVGLTGGNEQFF. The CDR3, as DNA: TGTGCCAGCAGCGTAGTCGGGTTGACAGGGGGCAATGAGCAGTTCTTC.

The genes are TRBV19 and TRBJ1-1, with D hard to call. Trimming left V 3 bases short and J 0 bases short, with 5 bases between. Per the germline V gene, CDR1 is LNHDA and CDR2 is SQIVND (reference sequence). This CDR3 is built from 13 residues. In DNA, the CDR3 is TGTGCCAGTAGTATTACCCTGAACACTGAAGCTTTCTTT. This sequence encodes CASSITLNTEAFF.

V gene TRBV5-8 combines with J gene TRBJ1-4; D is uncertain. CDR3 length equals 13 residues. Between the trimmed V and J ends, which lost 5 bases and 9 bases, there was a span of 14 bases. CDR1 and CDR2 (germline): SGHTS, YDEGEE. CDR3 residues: CASSSIPGQKLFF. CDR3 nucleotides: TGTGCCAGCAGTTCGATACCGGGCCAAAAACTGTTTTTT.

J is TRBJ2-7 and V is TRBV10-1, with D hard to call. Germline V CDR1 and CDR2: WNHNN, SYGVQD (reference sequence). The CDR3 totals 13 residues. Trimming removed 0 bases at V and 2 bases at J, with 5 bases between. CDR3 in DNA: TGCGCCAGCAGTGAGTCGTCAGCCTACGAGCAGTACTTC. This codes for CASSESSAYEQYF.

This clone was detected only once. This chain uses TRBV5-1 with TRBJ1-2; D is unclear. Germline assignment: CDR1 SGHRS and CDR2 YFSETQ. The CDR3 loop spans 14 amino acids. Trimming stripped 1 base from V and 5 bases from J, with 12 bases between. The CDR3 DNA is TGCGCCAGCAGCTTGTCTTTAGGAAATTATGGCTACACCTTC. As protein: CASSLSLGNYGYTF.

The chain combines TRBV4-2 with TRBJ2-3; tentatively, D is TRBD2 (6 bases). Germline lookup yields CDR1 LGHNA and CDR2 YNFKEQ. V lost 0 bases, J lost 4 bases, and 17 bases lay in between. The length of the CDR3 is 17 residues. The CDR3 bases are TGTGCCAGCAGCCAAGATTTTATCGGGAGAGGGGCAGATACGCAGTATTTT. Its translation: CASSQDFIGRGADTQYF.

CDR3 loop: CASSHGGQYNSPLHF. In DNA form, the CDR3 reads TGTGCCAGCAGCCACGGTGGACAGTATAATTCACCCCTCCACTTT. This chain links TRBV11-2 with TRBJ1-6; a weak D match, TRBD1 (6 bases). The CDR3 totals 15 residues. Germline values: CDR1 SGHAT, CDR2 FQNNGV. V lost 5 bases and J 4 bases, leaving 12 bases between the germline ends.

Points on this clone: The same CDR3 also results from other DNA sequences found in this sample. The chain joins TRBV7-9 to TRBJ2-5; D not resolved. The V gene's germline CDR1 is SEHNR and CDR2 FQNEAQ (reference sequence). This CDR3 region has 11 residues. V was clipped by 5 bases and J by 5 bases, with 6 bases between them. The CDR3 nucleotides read TGTGCCAGCAGCCTTGTGGAGACCCAGTACTTC. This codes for CASSLVETQYF.

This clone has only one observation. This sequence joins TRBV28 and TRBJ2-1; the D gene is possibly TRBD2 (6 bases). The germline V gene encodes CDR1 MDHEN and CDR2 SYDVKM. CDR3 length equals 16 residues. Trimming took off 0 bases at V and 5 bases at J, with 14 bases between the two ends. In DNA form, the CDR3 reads TGTGCCAGCAGTTTATGGTGGGACTCAGGGAACAATGAGCAGTTCTTC. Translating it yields CASSLWWDSGNNEQFF.

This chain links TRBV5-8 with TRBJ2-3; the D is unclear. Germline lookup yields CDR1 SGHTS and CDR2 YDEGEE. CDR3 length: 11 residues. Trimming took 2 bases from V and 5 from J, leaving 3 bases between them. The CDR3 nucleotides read TGTGCCAGCAGCTTTCAAGATACGCAGTATTTT. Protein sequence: CASSFQDTQYF.